Listed below are T cell receptor beta chains from one sample, sequenced in a study of graft-versus-host responses after intestinal transplantation. Sequencing used immunoSEQ multiplex PCR; TCRdb keeps in-frame clones, though not all of them. The sample shows around 16,000 clones, around 87% of them seen only once. The sequencing used bone marrow, collected around 120 days after intestinal transplantation. The receptors here all came from a human patient who received an intestinal transplant, so some T cells may come from the graft donor. CDR3s include the opening cysteine and the closing phenylalanine or tryptophan. D genes are given only for firm matches.

>TRBJ2-1|15|TRBD2|TRBV18
CASSPTSGTYNEQFF
>TRBJ2-1|15|TRBD1|TRBV27
CASSTGTGTYNEQFF
>TRBJ1-5|14|TRBD1|TRBV27
CASSYDRGNQPQHF
>TRBJ2-1|14|.|TRBV7-2
CASSLGAASDEQFF
>TRBJ1-1|14|.|TRBV6-5
CASSGRQWGTEAFF
>TRBJ2-5|14|.|TRBV9
CASSVASGQETQYF
>TRBJ1-4|15|.|TRBV27
CASSLGMQGVEKLFF
>TRBJ2-7|15|TRBD2|TRBV7-2
CASSPAGLAGYEQYF
>TRBJ1-2|15|.|TRBV19
CASTKRSRENYGYTF
>TRBJ2-5|11|TRBD2|TRBV29-1
CSAREGETQYF
>TRBJ2-2|13|.|TRBV6-5
CASSYSTTGELFF
>TRBJ2-7|14|.|TRBV25-1
CASSPVGRAYEQYF
>TRBJ1-1|13|.|TRBV12-5
CASGFGLNTEAFF